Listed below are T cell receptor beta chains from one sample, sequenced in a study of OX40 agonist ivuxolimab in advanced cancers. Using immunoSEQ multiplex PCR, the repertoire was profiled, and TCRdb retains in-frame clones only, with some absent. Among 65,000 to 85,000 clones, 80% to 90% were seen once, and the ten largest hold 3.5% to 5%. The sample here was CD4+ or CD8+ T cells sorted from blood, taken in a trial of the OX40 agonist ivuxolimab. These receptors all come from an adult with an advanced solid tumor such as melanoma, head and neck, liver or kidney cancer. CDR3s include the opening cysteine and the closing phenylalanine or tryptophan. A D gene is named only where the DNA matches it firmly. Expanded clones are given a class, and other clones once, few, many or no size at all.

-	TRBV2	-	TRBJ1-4	TGTGCCAGCAGTGGAGACACTTCCCATGAAAAACTGTTTTTT	CASSGDTSHEKLFF
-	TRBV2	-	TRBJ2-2	TGTGCCAGCAGTCGACGATGGACGGGGAAGGACACCGGGGAGCTGTTTTTT	CASSRRWTGKDTGELFF
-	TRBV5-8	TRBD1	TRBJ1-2	TGTGCCAGCAGCTTGGCCGGAGGGGGCGCCTATGGCTACACCTTC	CASSLAGGGAYGYTF
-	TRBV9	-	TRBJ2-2	TGTGCCAGCAGCGAACAGTTCACCGGGGAGCTGTTTTTT	CASSEQFTGELFF
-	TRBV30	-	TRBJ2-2	TGTGCCTGTACACAGGGAAGAACGAACACCGGGGAGCTGTTTTTT	CACTQGRTNTGELFF
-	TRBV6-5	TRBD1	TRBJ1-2	TGTGCCAGCAGTTACGAGGACGGGACAGGGGGCGGCTACACCTTC	CASSYEDGTGGGYTF
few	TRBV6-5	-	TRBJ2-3	TGTGCCAGCAGCCGAGGCGGAATAGGGGATACGCAGTATTTT	CASSRGGIGDTQYF
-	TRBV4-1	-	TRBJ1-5	TGCGCCAGCAGCCAAGAATCCCCCGTAAATCAGCCCCAGCATTTT	CASSQESPVNQPQHF
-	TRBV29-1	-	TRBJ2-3	TGCAGCGTGAAGGGAGAGCCGGGAAGGGATACGCAGTATTTT	CSVKGEPGRDTQYF
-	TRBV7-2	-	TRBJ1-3	TGTGCCAGCAGCTTAGCCCCCACACTGTACTCTGGAAACACCATATATTTT	CASSLAPTLYSGNTIYF
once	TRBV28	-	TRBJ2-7	TGTGCCAGCAGGGAAGTGAGGGGAACGAACGAGCAGTACTTC	CASREVRGTNEQYF
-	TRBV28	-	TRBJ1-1	TGTGCCGGGGGGACTTTTAACACTGAAGCTTTCTTT	CAGGTFNTEAFF
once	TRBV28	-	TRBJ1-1	TGTGCCAGCACCAATGGGGGGGGAGGCACTGAAGCTTTCTTT	CASTNGGGGTEAFF
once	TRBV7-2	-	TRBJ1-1	TGTGCCAGCAGCTTAGCGCTGGGGGGAGGCACGAACACTGAAGCTTTCTTT	CASSLALGGGTNTEAFF
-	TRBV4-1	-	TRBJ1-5	TGCGCCAGCAGCCAAGCAAGTGAGGGTTATCAGCCCCAGCATTTT	CASSQASEGYQPQHF
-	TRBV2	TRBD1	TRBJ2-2	TGTGCCAGCAGGACAGGGGCCCGGGGCGGGGAGCTGTTTTTT	CASRTGARGGELFF
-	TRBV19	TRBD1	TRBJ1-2	TGTGCCAGTACCACCTATGGGACAGGCAACTATGGCTACACCTTC	CASTTYGTGNYGYTF
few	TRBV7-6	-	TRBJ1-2	TGTGCCAGCAGCGATACAACAGGGCCATATGGCTACACCTTC	CASSDTTGPYGYTF
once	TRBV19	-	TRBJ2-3	TGTGCCAGTAGTCCAAGCACAGATACGCAGTATTTT	CASSPSTDTQYF
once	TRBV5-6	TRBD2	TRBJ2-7	TGTGCCAGCATGAAGCGGGGGAGCTCCTACGAGCAGTACTTC	CASMKRGSSYEQYF
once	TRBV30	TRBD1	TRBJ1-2	TGTGCCTGGAGCCGGGACAGGGCTCTGAAGGTGGGCTACACCTTC	CAWSRDRALKVGYTF
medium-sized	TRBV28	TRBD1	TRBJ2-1	TGTGCCAGCAGTTCCAGGGGGCCCCTCCTCAATGAGCAGTTCTTC	CASSSRGPLLNEQFF
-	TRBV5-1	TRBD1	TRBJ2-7	TGCGCCAGCAGCCCTCGACAGGGCCCCTACGAGCAGTACTTC	CASSPRQGPYEQYF
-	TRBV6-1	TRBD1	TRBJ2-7	TGTGCCAGCAGTGCTCGGCCAGGGGGCTCTTCCTGGGCCACCTACGAGCAGTACTTC	CASSARPGGSSWATYEQYF
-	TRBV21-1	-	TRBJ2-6	TGTGCCAGCAGCAACGAATGGACAGCTTCCCTCTCTGGGGCCAACGTCCTGACTTTC	CASSNEWTASLSGANVLTF
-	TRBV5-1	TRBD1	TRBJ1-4	TGCGCCAGCAGCTTGGAGGGACAGCCTAATGAAAAACTGTTTTTT	CASSLEGQPNEKLFF
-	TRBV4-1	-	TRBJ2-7	TGCGCCAGCAGCCAGAGAGAGGGGGGCGCCTACGAGCAGTACTTC	CASSQREGGAYEQYF
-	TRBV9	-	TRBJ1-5	TGTGCCAGCAGCGTAGCTCCAACAGGGAATATAGGTCAGCCCCAGCATTTT	CASSVAPTGNIGQPQHF
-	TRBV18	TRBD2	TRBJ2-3	TGTGCCAGCTCAGCAGGGACTAGCGGGATCACAGATACGCAGTATTTT	CASSAGTSGITDTQYF
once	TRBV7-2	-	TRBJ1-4	TGTGCCAGCGCCCTGGAGGGGTCCTCTAATGAAAAACTGTTTTTT	CASALEGSSNEKLFF
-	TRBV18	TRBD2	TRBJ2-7	TGTGCCAGCTCACCAGGACTAGCGGACTCGTTACGCTACGAGCAGTACTTC	CASSPGLADSLRYEQYF
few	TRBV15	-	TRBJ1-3	TGTGCCACCAGCAGAGAGATCGGACTCCAGGGCGGAAACACCATATATTTT	CATSREIGLQGGNTIYF
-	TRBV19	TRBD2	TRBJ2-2	TGTGCCACTGACGGCGGGAGGATTTCCGGGGAGCTGTTTTTT	CATDGGRISGELFF
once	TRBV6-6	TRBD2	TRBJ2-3	TGTGCCAGCAGGTTAGGACTAGCGGGATCACAGACTACGCAGTATTTT	CASRLGLAGSQTTQYF
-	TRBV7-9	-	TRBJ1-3	TGTGCCAGCAGCTTAGCGGTCTCCCCTGGAAACACCATATATTTT	CASSLAVSPGNTIYF
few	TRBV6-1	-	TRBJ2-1	TGTGCCAGCAGTGGATCACTTACGATCTACAATGAGCAGTTCTTC	CASSGSLTIYNEQFF
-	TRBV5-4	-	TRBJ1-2	TGTGCCAGCAGCGACTGGGGGGTAGTTTATGGCTACACCTTC	CASSDWGVVYGYTF